This TCR beta chain was sequenced for a study of T-cell memory formation after mild COVID-19. Broader study findings: Clones that contracted clustered mainly in CM and EM if CD4+ and in EMRA if CD8+.

This CDR3 contains 16 residues. TCRdb itself ran the 5' RACE reads through MiXCR, one entry per CDR3 protein. The table lists some 210,000 distinct CDR3 sequences, about 17% of them singletons. This clonotype appeared many times. Its target is unknown. The sequencing input was PBMCs or a T cell subset sorted from them (not recorded which). The chain uses TRBV21-1 and TRBJ2-7; TRBD1, the D gene given by the table, was not confirmed from the DNA. TRBV21-1 is given as a pseudogene. The receptor was isolated from an adult woman who had mild COVID-19 (a few samples of this study predate the infection). Cell type and time point are not known. CDR3 amino acids: CASSKKAQGKSYEQYF. The DNA for the CDR3 is TGTGCCAGCAGCAAAAAGGCACAGGGAAAATCCTACGAGCAGTACTTC.